This T cell receptor beta chain was sequenced in a study of OX40 agonist ivuxolimab in advanced cancers. Turning to the study itself: Aged roughly 20 to 79 with a mean of roughly 63 years, they were 75% to 85% male.

Germline V CDR1 and CDR2: SGHDN, FVKESK. Trimming removed 0 bases from V and 6 bases from J, with 14 bases in between. This CDR3 has 15 residues. Some clones are missing from TCRdb's copy, which holds only in-frame ones; the method was immunoSEQ multiplex PCR. The top ten clones hold less than 25% of a sample with about 36,000 clones, 70% to 80% of them seen once. The material was CD4+ or CD8+ T cells sorted from blood, obtained in a trial of the OX40 agonist ivuxolimab. The chain is built from TRBV14 and TRBJ1-1; D remains unclear. The TCR originated in an adult with an advanced solid tumor such as melanoma, head and neck, liver or kidney cancer. CDR3 in amino acids: CASSQDIAGPAEAFF. The CDR3 DNA reads as TGTGCCAGCAGCCAAGATATAGCGGGTCCCGCTGAAGCTTTCTTT.